Presented here are 10 T cell receptor beta chains from one specimen sequenced in a study of shared clonotypes between healthy human individuals. TCRdb's copy holds only in-frame clones and misses some; the assay was immunoSEQ multiplex PCR. The data show 100,000 or so clones, with 68% seen just once and 24% held by the top ten. Sequencing used memory CD8+ T cells sorted from blood. Subset given: CD45RO+ cells pooled with CCR7-negative TemRA cells. The receptors here all came from a woman under 40 in good health.

The count of this clone is one. The chain has TRBV6-5 and TRBJ1-1, with TRBD1 matching over 8 bases. After removal of 7 bases from V and 0 bases from J, the junction contained 4 bases not matched to a gene. The CDR3 is made up of 14 amino acids. The germline gives CDR1 MNHEY, CDR2 SVGAGI. The CDR3 reads CASNRQGLNTEAFF. In nucleotides, the CDR3 is TGTGCCAGCAACCGACAGGGGCTGAACACTGAAGCTTTCTTT.

The sample holds a few counts of this clone. The chain has TRBV7-3 and TRBJ1-1, with D possibly being TRBD1 (5 bases). In germline, CDR1 is SGHTA, CDR2 FQGTGA. Trimming removed 1 base at V and 8 bases at J, with 8 bases between. This CDR3 comprises 12 residues. The CDR3 sequence is CASSLRGREAFF. The CDR3 DNA sequence: TGTGCCAGCAGCTTAAGGGGCCGCGAAGCTTTCTTT. The full variable domain, completed using reference TRBV7-3 and TRBJ1-1, is GAGVSQTPSNKVTEKGKYVELRCDPISGHTALYWYRQSLGQGPEFLIYFQGTGAADDSGLPNDRFFAVRPEGSVSTLKIQRTERGDSAVYLCASSLRGREAFFGQGTRLTVV.

This clone was seen repeatedly, ten times or more. The chain is built from TRBV6-4 and TRBJ1-4; D is ambiguous. V lost 2 bases, J lost 4 bases, and 8 bases lay in between. CDR1 MRHNA and CDR2 SNTAGT come from the germline V gene. The CDR3 runs 14 residues. Here the CDR3 reads CASSDNGSNEKLFF. CDR3 coding DNA: TGTGCCAGCAGTGACAACGGCAGTAATGAAAAACTGTTTTTT.

V and J are TRBV27 and TRBJ2-3; no definite D call. V lost 3 bases to trimming and J lost 0 bases, with 7 bases between them. CDR1 MNHEY and CDR2 SMNVEV come from the germline V gene (reference sequence). This CDR3 is built from 14 residues. For the CDR3, the DNA is TGTGCCAGCAGTTTCACGATTAGCACAGATACGCAGTATTTT. Protein: CASSFTISTDTQYF.

This sequence joins TRBV6-1 and TRBJ2-3; D perhaps matches TRBD2 (5 bases). The CDR3 consists of 17 residues. CDR1 is MNHNS, CDR2 SASEGT, per germline. Trimming removed 3 bases from V and 0 bases from J, with 16 bases in between. This CDR3 reads CASSEFVRGPSTDTQYF. As DNA, the CDR3 is TGTGCCAGCAGTGAGTTCGTGCGAGGGCCTAGCACAGATACGCAGTATTTT.

This chain connects TRBV19 to TRBJ2-1; 7 bases line up with TRBD1. Germline lookup yields CDR1 LNHDA and CDR2 SQIVND (reference sequence). V lost 6 bases, J lost 7 bases, and 3 bases stayed unmatched. The CDR3 has 12 amino acids. As DNA, the CDR3 is TGTGCCAGTAGGGCCAGGGGGAATGAGCAGTTCTTC. Its translation: CASRARGNEQFF.

CDR3 sequence reads: CASSRWTGETGELFF. DNA of the CDR3: TGTGCCAGCAGCCGATGGACAGGGGAGACCGGGGAGCTGTTTTTT. The chain employs TRBV7-2 and TRBJ2-2; 9 bases map to TRBD1. Germline V gene data show CDR1 as SGHTA and CDR2 as FQGNSA. CDR3 length: 15 residues. The V and J ends lost 5 bases and 5 bases, in that order; junction bases with no gene match: 6.

The rearrangement links TRBV19 to TRBJ1-2; no firm D call. In germline, CDR1 is LNHDA, CDR2 SQIVND (reference sequence). The CDR3 is 14 residues long. The V end was cut by 8 bases, the J end by 5 bases, with 18 bases between. The CDR3 is CASQNGKPRYGYTF. DNA for the CDR3: TGTGCCAGTCAGAACGGGAAGCCAAGATATGGCTACACCTTC.

This rearrangement joins TRBV29-1 to TRBJ2-2, with TRBD1 matching over 7 bases. Per germline, CDR1 SQVTM and CDR2 ANQGSEA. The CDR3 has 13 residues. The J segment lost 0 bases and the V segment lost 6 bases, leaving 1 base of the junction unmatched. The CDR3 spells CSVGQSNTGELFF. CDR3 DNA sequence: TGCAGCGTGGGACAGTCGAACACCGGGGAGCTGTTTTTT.

The chain combines TRBV14 with TRBJ2-1; 8 positions match TRBD2. The CDR3 length is 16 residues. The ends lost 3 bases at V and 4 bases at J; junction bases unmatched: 8. Germline V CDR1 and CDR2: SGHDN, FVKESK. CDR3 amino acids: CASSHPTSGVYNEQFF. CDR3 DNA sequence: TGTGCCAGCAGCCACCCTACTAGCGGAGTTTACAATGAGCAGTTCTTC.